These 14 T cell receptor beta chains share one sample of origin, sequenced in a study of blood T cell repertoires in COVID-19. Method: immunoSEQ multiplex PCR; TCRdb's copy keeps in-frame clones and lacks some. This repertoire shows about 300,000 clones, just over 85% found once; its top ten account for roughly 4.5%. The sequencing input was PBMCs or T cells enriched from blood (not recorded which). Source of these receptors: a man younger than 40 who had recovered from COVID-19.

The V gene is TRBV6-1, the J gene TRBJ1-1, with unresolved D. V was trimmed by 3 bases and J by 8 bases, leaving 19 bases between them. This CDR3 has 15 amino acids. Germline CDR1 is MNHNS and CDR2 is SASEGT. CDR3 nucleotides: TGTGCCAGCAGTGATTCCCAGGCGCCCCATTTGGAAGCTTTCTTT. Its translation: CASSDSQAPHLEAFF.

The chain uses TRBV19 and TRBJ2-5, with TRBD2 matching over 10 bases. With 1 base clipped from V and 0 bases from J, the junction kept 8 bases outside the gene matches. Germline V lookup: CDR1 LNHDA, CDR2 SQIVND (reference sequence). CDR3 length: 18 residues. CDR3 loop: CASSIVFPSGGHQETQYF. The CDR3 DNA reads as TGTGCCAGTAGTATAGTGTTTCCTAGCGGGGGTCACCAAGAGACCCAGTACTTC.

This chain links TRBV3-1 (or the pseudogene TRBV3-2) with TRBJ1-5; D possibly corresponds to TRBD1 (6 bases). Germline V lookup: CDR1 LGHDT, CDR2 YNNKEL (reference sequence). V gave up 3 bases and J gave up 0 bases, with 12 bases separating them. The CDR3 runs 16 residues. The CDR3, as DNA: TGTGCCAGCAGCCACGGGACACGGTATAGCAATCAGCCCCAGCATTTT. Its translation: CASSHGTRYSNQPQHF.

The chain couples TRBV29-1 to TRBJ2-4, with a weak D call TRBD2 (6 bases). The CDR3 has 14 amino acids. Per the germline V gene, CDR1 is SQVTM and CDR2 is ANQGSEA. Trimming pared 4 bases from V and 2 bases from J, leaving 12 bases between. For the CDR3, the DNA is TGCAGCGTTGGGGCGGAGGGAACCAAAAACATTCAGTACTTC. Its protein product is CSVGAEGTKNIQYF.

J is TRBJ1-1 and V is TRBV5-1; D gene uncertain. Germline CDR1 reads SGHRS; CDR2 reads YFSETQ. Trimming left V 3 bases short and J 0 bases short, with 15 bases between. The CDR3 covers 16 residues. CDR3 protein: CASSSGGNMMNTEAFF. The CDR3 nucleotides read TGCGCCAGCAGCTCGGGAGGTAATATGATGAACACTGAAGCTTTCTTT.

The chain joins TRBV6-1 to TRBJ1-5; TRBD1 matches 8 bases. The junction had 7 bases not matched to a gene; V was cut back by 3 bases and J by 0 bases. In germline, CDR1 is MNHNS, CDR2 SASEGT. The length of the CDR3 is 17 residues. The CDR3 nucleotides read TGTGCCAGCAGTGACCGACAGGGGCCTTATAGCAATCAGCCCCAGCATTTT. Translating it yields CASSDRQGPYSNQPQHF.

CDR3 region: CASSHNPGNEAFF. The CDR3 nucleotides read TGTGCCAGCAGCCATAATCCCGGGAATGAAGCTTTCTTT. V and J are TRBV12-3 or TRBV12-4 and TRBJ1-1, with no clear D. This CDR3 is built from 13 residues. V was shortened by 6 bases and J by 7 bases, with 15 bases between the two germline ends.

The genes are TRBV7-9 and TRBJ2-2; 11 nucleotides match TRBD2. Germline V gene sequence: CDR1 SEHNR, CDR2 FQNEAQ (reference sequence). CDR3 length: 16 residues. V was clipped by 3 bases and J by 5 bases; unmatched bases: 5. CDR3 loop: CASSFLAGGPTGELFF. The CDR3, as DNA: TGTGCCAGCAGCTTTTTAGCGGGAGGGCCTACCGGGGAGCTGTTTTTT.

V is TRBV14 and J is TRBJ2-1; a weak D match, TRBD2 (7 bases). V was cut by 1 base and J by 13 bases, with 17 bases left in between. CDR3 length equals 14 residues. Germline-derived CDR1 and CDR2 are SGHDN and FVKESK. The CDR3 sequence: CASSQVTLGGTQFF. CDR3 DNA sequence: TGTGCCAGCAGCCAAGTGACTCTCGGGGGGACACAGTTCTTC.

V usage is TRBV5-8 and J usage is TRBJ2-4, with 11 bases aligning to TRBD2. J lost 6 bases, V lost 4 bases, and 18 bases had no gene match. The CDR3 sequence is 19 residues long. The germline V gene has CDR1 SGHTS and CDR2 YDEGEE. The CDR3 spells CASSTARASGRSGRNIQYF. DNA for the CDR3: TGTGCCAGCAGCACCGCCCGAGCTAGCGGGAGGTCGGGGAGAAACATTCAGTACTTC.

This rearrangement joins TRBV7-9 to TRBJ1-1; D ambiguous. Trimming removed 1 base at V and 0 bases at J, with 6 bases between. The length of the CDR3 is 14 residues. Germline lookup yields CDR1 SEHNR and CDR2 FQNEAQ (reference sequence). CDR3 nucleotide sequence: TGTGCCAGCAGCTTAGATCAGATGAACACTGAAGCTTTCTTT. Protein: CASSLDQMNTEAFF.

The chain carries TRBV18 and TRBJ1-1, with D hard to call. This CDR3 spans 14 amino acids. CDR1 and CDR2 (germline): KGHSH, LQKENI. V lost 5 bases and J lost 3, with 13 bases in between. The CDR3 loop reads CASSSLNRDTEAFF. The CDR3 coding sequence is TGTGCCAGCTCATCCCTAAACCGGGACACTGAAGCTTTCTTT.

J is TRBJ2-4 and V is TRBV7-2; the match to TRBD2 covers 8 bases. CDR1 SGHTA and CDR2 FQGNSA come from the germline V gene. The CDR3 spans 11 residues. V trimming: 4 bases; J trimming: 13 bases; junction bases outside the gene matches: 3. This CDR3 is CASSSEREQYF. The CDR3 DNA is TGTGCCAGCAGCTCAGAGCGGGAGCAGTACTTC.

This sequence joins TRBV6-2 or TRBV6-3 and TRBJ2-2, with a tentative D call TRBD2 (5 bases). Germline-derived CDR1 and CDR2 are MNHEY and SVGEGT. Trimming cost V 4 bases and J 8 bases, with 8 bases left between them. CDR3 length equals 12 residues. The CDR3 nucleotides are TGTGCCAGCAGTTTCGGGATGGGGGAGCTGTTTTTT. Amino acid sequence: CASSFGMGELFF.